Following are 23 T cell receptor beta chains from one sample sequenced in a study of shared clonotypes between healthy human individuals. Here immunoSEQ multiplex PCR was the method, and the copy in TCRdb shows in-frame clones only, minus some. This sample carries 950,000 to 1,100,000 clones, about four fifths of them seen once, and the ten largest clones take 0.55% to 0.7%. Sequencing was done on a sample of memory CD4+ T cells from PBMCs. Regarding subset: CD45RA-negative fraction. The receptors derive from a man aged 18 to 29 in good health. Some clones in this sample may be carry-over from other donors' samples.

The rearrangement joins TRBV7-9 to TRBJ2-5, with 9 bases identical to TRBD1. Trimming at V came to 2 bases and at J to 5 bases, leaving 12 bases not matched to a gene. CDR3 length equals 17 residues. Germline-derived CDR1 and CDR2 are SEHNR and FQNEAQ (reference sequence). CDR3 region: CASSLLPTGTGHETQYF. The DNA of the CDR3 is TGTGCCAGCAGCTTACTACCAACCGGGACAGGGCACGAGACCCAGTACTTC. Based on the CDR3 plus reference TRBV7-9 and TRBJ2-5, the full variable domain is DTGVSQNPRHKITKRGQNVTFRCDPISEHNRLYWYRQTLGQGPEFLTYFQNEAQLEKSRLLSDRFSAERPKGSFSTLEIQRTEQGDSAMYLCASSLLPTGTGHETQYFGPGTRLLVL.

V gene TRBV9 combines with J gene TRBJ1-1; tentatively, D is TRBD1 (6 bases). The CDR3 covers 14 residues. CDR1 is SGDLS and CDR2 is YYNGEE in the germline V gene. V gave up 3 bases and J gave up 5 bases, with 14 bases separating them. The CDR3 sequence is CASSGQVSGTEAFF. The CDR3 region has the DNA TGTGCCAGCAGCGGACAGGTATCCGGAACTGAAGCTTTCTTT.

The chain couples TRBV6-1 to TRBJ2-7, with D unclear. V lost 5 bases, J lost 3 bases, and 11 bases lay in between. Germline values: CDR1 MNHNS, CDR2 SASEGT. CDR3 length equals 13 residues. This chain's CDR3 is CASSFSSYYEQYF. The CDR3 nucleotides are TGTGCCAGCAGTTTTTCCAGTTACTACGAGCAGTACTTC.

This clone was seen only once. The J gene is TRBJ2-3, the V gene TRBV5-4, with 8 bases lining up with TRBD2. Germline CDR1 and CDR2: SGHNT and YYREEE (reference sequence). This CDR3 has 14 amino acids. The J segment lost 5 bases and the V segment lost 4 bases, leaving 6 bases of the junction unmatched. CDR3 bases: TGTGCCAGCAGCGCGCCGACTAGCGTAGATACGCAGTATTTT. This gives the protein CASSAPTSVDTQYF.

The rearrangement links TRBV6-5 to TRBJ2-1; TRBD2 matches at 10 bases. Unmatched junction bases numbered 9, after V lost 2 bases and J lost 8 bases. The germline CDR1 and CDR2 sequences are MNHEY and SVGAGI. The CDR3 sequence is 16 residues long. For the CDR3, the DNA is TGTGCCAGCAGTTACGCCAAAGCGGGAGGGGGGCATGAGCAGTTCTTC. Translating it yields CASSYAKAGGGHEQFF.

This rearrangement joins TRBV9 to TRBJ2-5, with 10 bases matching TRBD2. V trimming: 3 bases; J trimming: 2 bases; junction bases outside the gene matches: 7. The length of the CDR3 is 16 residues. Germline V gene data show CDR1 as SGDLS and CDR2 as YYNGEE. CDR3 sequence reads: CASSAQVLAGQETQYF. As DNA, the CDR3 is TGTGCCAGCAGCGCTCAAGTACTAGCGGGGCAAGAGACCCAGTACTTC.

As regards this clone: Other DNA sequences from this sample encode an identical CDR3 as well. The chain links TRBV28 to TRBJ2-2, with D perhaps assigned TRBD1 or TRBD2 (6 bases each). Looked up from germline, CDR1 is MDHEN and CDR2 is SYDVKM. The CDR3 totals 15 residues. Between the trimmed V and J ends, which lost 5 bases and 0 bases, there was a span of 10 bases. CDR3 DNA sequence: TGTGCCAGCAGTCGGGGGACACCGAACACCGGGGAGCTGTTTTTT. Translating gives CASSRGTPNTGELFF.

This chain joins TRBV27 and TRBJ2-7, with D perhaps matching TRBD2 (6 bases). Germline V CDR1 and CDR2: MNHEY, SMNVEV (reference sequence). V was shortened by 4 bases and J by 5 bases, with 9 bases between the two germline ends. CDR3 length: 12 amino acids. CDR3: CASSSAGHEQYF. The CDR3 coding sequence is TGTGCCAGCAGTTCCGCGGGGCACGAGCAGTACTTC.

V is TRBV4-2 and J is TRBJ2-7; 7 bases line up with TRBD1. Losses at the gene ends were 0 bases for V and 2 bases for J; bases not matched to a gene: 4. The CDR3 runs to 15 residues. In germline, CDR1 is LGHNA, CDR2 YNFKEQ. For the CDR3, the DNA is TGTGCCAGCAGCCAAGATCTAGGGACAGCCTACGAGCAGTACTTC. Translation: CASSQDLGTAYEQYF.

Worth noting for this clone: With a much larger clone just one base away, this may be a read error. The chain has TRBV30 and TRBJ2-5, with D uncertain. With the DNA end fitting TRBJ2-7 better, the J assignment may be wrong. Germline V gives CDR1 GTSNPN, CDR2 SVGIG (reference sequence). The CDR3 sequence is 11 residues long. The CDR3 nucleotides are TGTGCCTGGGAACGTAACTGCGAGCAGTACTTC. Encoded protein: CAWERNCEQYF.

The CDR3: CASSQRAGGSDTQYF. In DNA, the CDR3 is TGTGCCAGCAGCCAGAGAGCGGGAGGGTCGGATACGCAGTATTTT. The chain employs TRBV7-2 and TRBJ2-3, with 10 bases identical to TRBD2. This CDR3 is 15 amino acids long. Germline lookup yields CDR1 SGHTA and CDR2 FQGNSA. V lost 5 bases, J lost 6 bases, and 8 bases stayed unmatched.

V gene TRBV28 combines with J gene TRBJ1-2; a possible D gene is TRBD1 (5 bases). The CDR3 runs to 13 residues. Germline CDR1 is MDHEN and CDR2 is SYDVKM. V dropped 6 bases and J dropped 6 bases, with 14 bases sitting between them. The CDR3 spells CASRNSGSDGYTF. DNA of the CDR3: TGTGCCAGCAGGAATTCAGGGAGCGATGGCTACACCTTC.

Here the CDR3 reads CASSRDSNEQFF. In DNA form, the CDR3 reads TGTGCCAGTAGTCGAGACAGCAATGAGCAGTTCTTC. This chain connects TRBV19 to TRBJ2-1; TRBD1 is a possible D gene (5 bases). V was trimmed by 5 bases and J by 6 bases, leaving 8 bases between them. CDR1 is LNHDA, CDR2 SQIVND, per germline (reference sequence). The length of the CDR3 is 12 residues.

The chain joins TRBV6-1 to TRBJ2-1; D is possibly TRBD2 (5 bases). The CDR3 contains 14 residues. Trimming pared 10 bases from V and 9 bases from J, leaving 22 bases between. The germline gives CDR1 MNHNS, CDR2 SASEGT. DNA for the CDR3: TGTGCCACCAGCCCGGGGTGGGTTTTCGGTGAGCAGTTCTTC. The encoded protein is CATSPGWVFGEQFF.

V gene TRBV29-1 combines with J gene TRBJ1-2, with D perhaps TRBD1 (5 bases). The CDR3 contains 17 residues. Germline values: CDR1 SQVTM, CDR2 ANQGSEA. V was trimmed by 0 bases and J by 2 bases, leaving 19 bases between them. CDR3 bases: TGCAGCGTTGAAGATCGGTGGGTGCTGACAGCGAACTATGGCTACACCTTC. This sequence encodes CSVEDRWVLTANYGYTF.

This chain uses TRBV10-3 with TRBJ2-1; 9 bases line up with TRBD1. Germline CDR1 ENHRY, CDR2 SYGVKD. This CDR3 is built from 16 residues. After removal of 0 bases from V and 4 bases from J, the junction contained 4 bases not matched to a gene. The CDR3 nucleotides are TGTGCCATCAGTGAGTCGGGACAGGGCGAGTACAATGAGCAGTTCTTC. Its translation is CAISESGQGEYNEQFF.

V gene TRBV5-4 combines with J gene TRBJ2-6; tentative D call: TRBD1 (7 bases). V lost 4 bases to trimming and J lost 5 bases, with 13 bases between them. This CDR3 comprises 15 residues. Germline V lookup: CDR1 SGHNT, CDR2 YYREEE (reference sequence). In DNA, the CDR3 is TGTGCCAGCAGCGCTCAGGGGGGTAGGGCCAACGTCCTGACTTTC. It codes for CASSAQGGRANVLTF.

The CDR3 bases are TGTGCCTGGAGCGTAGGCTACGAGTATTCACCCCTCCACTTT. Residues: CAWSVGYEYSPLHF. This chain connects TRBV30 to TRBJ1-6; D is unresolved. Germline V gene sequence: CDR1 GTSNPN, CDR2 SVGIG (reference sequence). The CDR3 runs 14 residues. V lost 3 bases and J 8 bases, leaving 14 bases between the germline ends. The variable domain in full, with the rest retrieved from reference TRBV30 and TRBJ1-6, is SQTIHQWPATLVQPVGSPLSLECTVEGTSNPNLYWYRQAAGRGLQLLFYSVGIGQISSEVPQNLSASRPQDRQFILSSKKLLLSDSGFYLCAWSVGYEYSPLHFGNGTRLTVT.

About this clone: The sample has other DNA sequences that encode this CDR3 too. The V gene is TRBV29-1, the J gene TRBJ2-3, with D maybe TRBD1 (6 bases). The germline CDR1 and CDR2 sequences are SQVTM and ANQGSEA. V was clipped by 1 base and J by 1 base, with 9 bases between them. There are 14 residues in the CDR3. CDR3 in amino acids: CSVEGGRGTDTQYF. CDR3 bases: TGCAGCGTTGAAGGGGGGCGGGGCACAGATACGCAGTATTTT.

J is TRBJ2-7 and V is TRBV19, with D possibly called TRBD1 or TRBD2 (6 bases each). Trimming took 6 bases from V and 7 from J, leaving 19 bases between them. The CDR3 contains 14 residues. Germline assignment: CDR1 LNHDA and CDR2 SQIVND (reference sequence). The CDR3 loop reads CASRNRGGSGEQYF. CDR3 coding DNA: TGTGCCAGTAGAAACCGAGGGGGGTCAGGAGAGCAGTACTTC.

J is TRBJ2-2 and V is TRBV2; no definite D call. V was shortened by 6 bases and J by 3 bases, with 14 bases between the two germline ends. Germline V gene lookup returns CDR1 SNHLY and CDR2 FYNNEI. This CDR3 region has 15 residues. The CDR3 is CASRALLPDTGELFF. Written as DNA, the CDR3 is TGTGCCAGCAGGGCGCTTCTGCCGGACACCGGGGAGCTGTTTTTT.

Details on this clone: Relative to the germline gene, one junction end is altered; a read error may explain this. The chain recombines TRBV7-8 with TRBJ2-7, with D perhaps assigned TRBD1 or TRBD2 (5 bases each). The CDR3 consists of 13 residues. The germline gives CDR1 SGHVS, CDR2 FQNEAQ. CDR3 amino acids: CAGSLGGGVEQYF. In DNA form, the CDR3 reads TGTGCCGGCAGCCTTGGGGGTGGGGTCGAGCAGTACTTC.

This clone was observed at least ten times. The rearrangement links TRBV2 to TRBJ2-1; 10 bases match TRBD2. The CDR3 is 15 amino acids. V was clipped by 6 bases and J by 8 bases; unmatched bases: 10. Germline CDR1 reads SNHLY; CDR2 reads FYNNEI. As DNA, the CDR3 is TGTGCCAGCAGCTCTCTAGCGGGAGTTAGCGATGAGCAGTTCTTC. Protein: CASSSLAGVSDEQFF.